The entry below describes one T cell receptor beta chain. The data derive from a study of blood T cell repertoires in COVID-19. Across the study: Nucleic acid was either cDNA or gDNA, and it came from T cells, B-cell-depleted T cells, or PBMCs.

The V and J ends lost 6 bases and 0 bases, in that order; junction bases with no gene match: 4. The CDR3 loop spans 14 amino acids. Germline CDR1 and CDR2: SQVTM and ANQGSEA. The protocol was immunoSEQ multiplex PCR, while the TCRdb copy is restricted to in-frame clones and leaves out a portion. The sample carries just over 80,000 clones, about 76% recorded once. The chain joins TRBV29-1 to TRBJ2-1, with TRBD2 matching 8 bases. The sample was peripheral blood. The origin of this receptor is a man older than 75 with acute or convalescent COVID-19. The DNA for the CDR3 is TGCAGCGTGTCCGGGACTAGCTCCTACAATGAGCAGTTCTTC. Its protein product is CSVSGTSSYNEQFF.